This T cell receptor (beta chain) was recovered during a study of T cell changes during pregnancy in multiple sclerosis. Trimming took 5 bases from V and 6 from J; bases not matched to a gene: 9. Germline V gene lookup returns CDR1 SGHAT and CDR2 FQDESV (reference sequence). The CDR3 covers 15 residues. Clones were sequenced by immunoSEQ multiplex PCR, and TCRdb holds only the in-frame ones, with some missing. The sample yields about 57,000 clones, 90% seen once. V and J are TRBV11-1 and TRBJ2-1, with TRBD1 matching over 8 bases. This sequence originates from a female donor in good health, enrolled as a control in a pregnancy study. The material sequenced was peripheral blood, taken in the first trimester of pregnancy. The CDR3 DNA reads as TGTGCCAGCAGCAACTCCGGGACAGGTCGCAATGAGCAGTTCTTC. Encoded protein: CASSNSGTGRNEQFF.